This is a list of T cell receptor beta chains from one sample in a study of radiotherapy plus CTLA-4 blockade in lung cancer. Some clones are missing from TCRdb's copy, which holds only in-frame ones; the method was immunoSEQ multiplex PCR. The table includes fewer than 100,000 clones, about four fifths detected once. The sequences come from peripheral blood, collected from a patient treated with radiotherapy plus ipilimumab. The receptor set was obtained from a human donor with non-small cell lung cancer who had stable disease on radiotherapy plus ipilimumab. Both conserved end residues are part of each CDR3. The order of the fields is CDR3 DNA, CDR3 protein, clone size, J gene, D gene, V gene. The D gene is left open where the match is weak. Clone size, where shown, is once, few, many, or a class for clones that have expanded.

cdr3_nt: TGTGCCAGCAGTGGCCCAGGGACAGGCAATAATTCACCCCTCCACTTT
cdr3_aa: CASSGPGTGNNSPLHF
clone_size: .
j_call: TRBJ1-6
d_call: TRBD1
v_call: TRBV6-1

cdr3_nt: TGTGCTAGTGCCCGAGGGGGGGCGAGAACTGAAGCTTTCTTT
cdr3_aa: CASARGGARTEAFF
clone_size: .
j_call: TRBJ1-1
d_call: .
v_call: TRBV12-5

cdr3_nt: TGCGCCAGCAGCCAGGCTGGGACAGGTAGTAACTATGGCTACACCTTC
cdr3_aa: CASSQAGTGSNYGYTF
clone_size: .
j_call: TRBJ1-2
d_call: TRBD1
v_call: TRBV4-1

cdr3_nt: TGCGCCAGCAGTGAGCCGGACAGGGCTCAGCCCCAGCATTTT
cdr3_aa: CASSEPDRAQPQHF
clone_size: .
j_call: TRBJ1-5
d_call: TRBD1
v_call: TRBV10-2

cdr3_nt: TGTGCCAGCAGCTTAAGGCTAGCGGGCACAGATACGCAGTATTTT
cdr3_aa: CASSLRLAGTDTQYF
clone_size: .
j_call: TRBJ2-3
d_call: TRBD2
v_call: TRBV7-3

cdr3_nt: TGTGCCAGTACCACACAGGGTCAATCACCCCTCCACTTT
cdr3_aa: CASTTQGQSPLHF
clone_size: .
j_call: TRBJ1-6
d_call: .
v_call: TRBV19

cdr3_nt: TGCGCCAGCAGCGGGGGGACTAGCGGCACAGATACGCAGTATTTT
cdr3_aa: CASSGGTSGTDTQYF
clone_size: few
j_call: TRBJ2-3
d_call: TRBD2
v_call: TRBV5-1

cdr3_nt: TGTGCCAGCAGTCCCCGAGGAGGGGGCGCGAACACTGAAGCTTTCTTT
cdr3_aa: CASSPRGGGANTEAFF
clone_size: .
j_call: TRBJ1-1
d_call: TRBD1
v_call: TRBV6-6

cdr3_nt: TGTGCCTGGAGTAAGGGACGGTCTAATGAAAAACTGTTTTTT
cdr3_aa: CAWSKGRSNEKLFF
clone_size: .
j_call: TRBJ1-4
d_call: .
v_call: TRBV30

cdr3_nt: TGTGCCAGCAGCCGGATAGGGGAAAGGACCGGGGAGCTGTTTTTT
cdr3_aa: CASSRIGERTGELFF
clone_size: .
j_call: TRBJ2-2
d_call: .
v_call: TRBV27

cdr3_nt: TGTGCCAGCAGTTCCACACATCGACAGGGAAAGCGCAATGAGCAGTTCTTC
cdr3_aa: CASSSTHRQGKRNEQFF
clone_size: .
j_call: TRBJ2-1
d_call: TRBD1
v_call: TRBV28

cdr3_nt: TGTGCCAGCAGCTCCTCGGGACTAGCGGGAGTTGAGCAGTTCTTC
cdr3_aa: CASSSSGLAGVEQFF
clone_size: .
j_call: TRBJ2-1
d_call: TRBD2
v_call: TRBV7-2

cdr3_nt: TGTGCCAGCAGTGAAGGTTCGACAGGCTATGGCTACACCTTC
cdr3_aa: CASSEGSTGYGYTF
clone_size: .
j_call: TRBJ1-2
d_call: .
v_call: TRBV6-9

cdr3_nt: TGTGCCAGCAGTTTAATGTCGAACACTGAAGCTTTCTTT
cdr3_aa: CASSLMSNTEAFF
clone_size: .
j_call: TRBJ1-1
d_call: .
v_call: TRBV27

cdr3_nt: TGTGCCAGCAGCACGAACAGCGAGCAGTACTTC
cdr3_aa: CASSTNSEQYF
clone_size: .
j_call: TRBJ2-7
d_call: .
v_call: TRBV5-4

cdr3_nt: TGTGCCAGCAGGCTGAACGGGTACACCGGGGAGCTGTTTTTT
cdr3_aa: CASRLNGYTGELFF
clone_size: .
j_call: TRBJ2-2
d_call: .
v_call: TRBV6-4

cdr3_nt: TGTGCCAGCACACGGGGGTGGTATGAGCAGTTCTTC
cdr3_aa: CASTRGWYEQFF
clone_size: .
j_call: TRBJ2-1
d_call: .
v_call: TRBV18

cdr3_nt: TGTGCCAGCAGTGAGTTAAGAGATGAGCAGTTCTTC
cdr3_aa: CASSELRDEQFF
clone_size: .
j_call: TRBJ2-1
d_call: .
v_call: TRBV6-4

cdr3_nt: TGCGCCAGCAGCCCACCGACAGGGCTCACTGAAGCTTTCTTT
cdr3_aa: CASSPPTGLTEAFF
clone_size: .
j_call: TRBJ1-1
d_call: TRBD1
v_call: TRBV5-1

cdr3_nt: TGTGCCAGCTCGCCGCAGGGGGCTCGGCGGTCACCCCTCCACTTT
cdr3_aa: CASSPQGARRSPLHF
clone_size: .
j_call: TRBJ1-6
d_call: TRBD1
v_call: TRBV18

cdr3_nt: TGTGCCAGCAGCTTGGACGGGACAGGGGTGTACAATGAGCAGTTCTTC
cdr3_aa: CASSLDGTGVYNEQFF
clone_size: .
j_call: TRBJ2-1
d_call: TRBD1
v_call: TRBV5-5

cdr3_nt: TGTGCCAGCAGTGAACCAGGGACGGACACCATATATTTT
cdr3_aa: CASSEPGTDTIYF
clone_size: .
j_call: TRBJ1-3
d_call: .
v_call: TRBV6-1

cdr3_nt: TGTGCCAGCAGCCAAGGAAGCAATCAGCCCCAGCATTTT
cdr3_aa: CASSQGSNQPQHF
clone_size: .
j_call: TRBJ1-5
d_call: .
v_call: TRBV14

cdr3_nt: TGTGCCAGCAGCCGACGTCGGACAGGGGAGACCTATGGCTACACCTTC
cdr3_aa: CASSRRRTGETYGYTF
clone_size: .
j_call: TRBJ1-2
d_call: TRBD1
v_call: TRBV11-2

cdr3_nt: TGTGCCAGCAGTTTGATACTAGCGGGGTCCCGGGGAGAGCAGTTCTTC
cdr3_aa: CASSLILAGSRGEQFF
clone_size: .
j_call: TRBJ2-1
d_call: TRBD2
v_call: TRBV28

cdr3_nt: TGTGCCAGCAGCTCGACAGGGGCGAGCTCCTACGAGCAGTACTTC
cdr3_aa: CASSSTGASSYEQYF
clone_size: .
j_call: TRBJ2-7
d_call: TRBD1
v_call: TRBV11-3

cdr3_nt: TGCAGCGGGGGACACCCCGAGCAGTTCTTC
cdr3_aa: CSGGHPEQFF
clone_size: .
j_call: TRBJ2-1
d_call: .
v_call: TRBV29-1

cdr3_nt: TGTGCCAGCAGGCAACAGGGGGAATATGGCTACACCTTC
cdr3_aa: CASRQQGEYGYTF
clone_size: medium-sized
j_call: TRBJ1-2
d_call: TRBD1
v_call: TRBV28

cdr3_nt: TGTGCCAGCAGCTTACGGACAGGAGGACAAGAGACCCAGTACTTC
cdr3_aa: CASSLRTGGQETQYF
clone_size: .
j_call: TRBJ2-5
d_call: TRBD1
v_call: TRBV5-4

cdr3_nt: TGCGCCAGCAGCCCCCTCGGGGGGGAAAACATTCAGTACTTC
cdr3_aa: CASSPLGGENIQYF
clone_size: .
j_call: TRBJ2-4
d_call: TRBD2
v_call: TRBV5-1

cdr3_nt: TGTGCCAGCAGCTTACTCAGGGGACGCTTCGAGCAGTACTTC
cdr3_aa: CASSLLRGRFEQYF
clone_size: .
j_call: TRBJ2-7
d_call: .
v_call: TRBV11-2

cdr3_nt: TGTGCCAGTGAGGGCGGTGAAGCTTTCTTT
cdr3_aa: CASEGGEAFF
clone_size: .
j_call: TRBJ1-1
d_call: .
v_call: TRBV19

cdr3_nt: TGTGCCGGCTGGCCCTTTTCCTACAATGAGCAGTTCTTC
cdr3_aa: CAGWPFSYNEQFF
clone_size: .
j_call: TRBJ2-1
d_call: .
v_call: TRBV30

cdr3_nt: TGTGCCAGTAAATCAGGGCCATCCTACAATGAGCAGTTCTTC
cdr3_aa: CASKSGPSYNEQFF
clone_size: .
j_call: TRBJ2-1
d_call: .
v_call: TRBV19

cdr3_nt: TGTGCCATCAGGGGGGTCGAGGGCGAGCAGTACTTC
cdr3_aa: CAIRGVEGEQYF
clone_size: few
j_call: TRBJ2-7
d_call: .
v_call: TRBV10-3

cdr3_nt: TGTGCCAGCAGTACACGAACAGGGGTTAACTATGGCTACACCTTC
cdr3_aa: CASSTRTGVNYGYTF
clone_size: .
j_call: TRBJ1-2
d_call: TRBD1
v_call: TRBV6-6

cdr3_nt: TGTGCCTGGAGTGTCGGTGGCCAGTTGTCCTCACCCCTCCACTTT
cdr3_aa: CAWSVGGQLSSPLHF
clone_size: .
j_call: TRBJ1-6
d_call: .
v_call: TRBV30

cdr3_nt: TGTGCCAGCAGCTTGGGGAGACAGGGGCCGTTCTTC
cdr3_aa: CASSLGRQGPFF
clone_size: .
j_call: TRBJ2-1
d_call: TRBD1
v_call: TRBV7-3

cdr3_nt: TGTGCCAGCAGCCTTAGCGGGAGCCTTATGGATACGCAGTATTTT
cdr3_aa: CASSLSGSLMDTQYF
clone_size: .
j_call: TRBJ2-3
d_call: TRBD2
v_call: TRBV9

cdr3_nt: TGTGCCAGCAGCTTAATGCGGAACACTGAAGCTTTCTTT
cdr3_aa: CASSLMRNTEAFF
clone_size: .
j_call: TRBJ1-1
d_call: .
v_call: TRBV7-3

cdr3_nt: TGTGCCAGTTTTTCAGGGGGAGAGTCGTTCAATAATTCACCCCTCCACTTT
cdr3_aa: CASFSGGESFNNSPLHF
clone_size: few
j_call: TRBJ1-6
d_call: TRBD1
v_call: TRBV28

cdr3_nt: TGTGCCAGCACGGGGCTTTCTAATGAAAAACTGTTTTTT
cdr3_aa: CASTGLSNEKLFF
clone_size: .
j_call: TRBJ1-4
d_call: .
v_call: TRBV6-1

cdr3_nt: TGTGCCTGGAGTGAGCTGGGACGACCGGAGTTCTTC
cdr3_aa: CAWSELGRPEFF
clone_size: once
j_call: TRBJ2-1
d_call: .
v_call: TRBV30

cdr3_nt: TGTGCCAGCAGCCCGACAGCAGGGAACACTGAAGCTTTCTTT
cdr3_aa: CASSPTAGNTEAFF
clone_size: .
j_call: TRBJ1-1
d_call: .
v_call: TRBV7-2

cdr3_nt: TGTGCCAGCAGTGACGGTAGCGGTTTCAGCACAGATACGCAGTATTTT
cdr3_aa: CASSDGSGFSTDTQYF
clone_size: .
j_call: TRBJ2-3
d_call: .
v_call: TRBV6-4

cdr3_nt: TGTGCCAGCAGCCCTTCGACAGGGGGAGTCACTGAAGCTTTCTTT
cdr3_aa: CASSPSTGGVTEAFF
clone_size: .
j_call: TRBJ1-1
d_call: TRBD1
v_call: TRBV7-2

cdr3_nt: TGTGCCAGCAGTTCCGCCGTCTGGGAGGCTTTCTTT
cdr3_aa: CASSSAVWEAFF
clone_size: .
j_call: TRBJ1-1
d_call: .
v_call: TRBV28

cdr3_nt: TGTGCCATCAGTGATGAGACAGGGCCCGTCCCGGGCACAGATACGCAGTATTTT
cdr3_aa: CAISDETGPVPGTDTQYF
clone_size: .
j_call: TRBJ2-3
d_call: TRBD1
v_call: TRBV10-3

cdr3_nt: TGTGCCAGCAGCTCAGAGGTTGCGTCGGAGACCCAGTACTTC
cdr3_aa: CASSSEVASETQYF
clone_size: .
j_call: TRBJ2-5
d_call: .
v_call: TRBV7-2